The 30 T cell receptor beta chains below were found in one sample sequenced in a study of T-cell memory formation after mild COVID-19 (dated by TCRdb to about 2021). Receptor libraries were prepared by 5' RACE. For sequencing, an Illumina NovaSeq 6000 was employed. TCRdb's own reprocessing of the public reads used fastp at Q25 and MiXCR and kept productive beta chains. Rows with one shared CDR3 protein collapse into an entry with the most common genes and DNA. The sample yields about 410,000 distinct CDR3 sequences; roughly 18% were counted once. Roughly 21% of the sample rests with the top ten. What was sequenced was PBMCs or a T cell subset sorted from them (not recorded which). Receptors were obtained from a man aged 18 to 29 who had mild COVID-19 (a few samples of this study predate the infection). The sample titles of this study are shuffled in the database, so cell type and time point are left out; the donor was told from shared clones.

This clonotype was counted between two and nine times. The rearrangement uses TRBV5-1 and TRBJ2-7, with D tentatively TRBD2 (5 bases). The CDR3 totals 14 residues. V was pared by 5 bases and J by 5 bases, with 17 bases between. Germline CDR1 and CDR2: SGHRS and YFSETQ. The CDR3 coding sequence is TGCGCCAGCAGAAGAGGGTCAGGTGGCCACGAGCAGTACGTC. Its translation: CASRRGSGGHEQYV.

This clonotype was recorded many times. The chain links TRBV9 to TRBJ1-3; D may be TRBD1 (6 bases). With 0 bases removed from V and 4 bases from J, the gap between germline ends came to 23 bases. The CDR3 contains 19 residues. Germline V lookup: CDR1 SGDLS, CDR2 YYNGEE. CDR3 nucleotide sequence: TGTGCCAGCAGCGTAGTCGAGACCCCGGGACACCTCCGAGGAAACACCATATATTTT. Translated, it gives CASSVVETPGHLRGNTIYF.

The rearrangement joins TRBV7-9 to TRBJ2-7; a possible D gene is TRBD1 (6 bases). The CDR3 sequence is 14 residues long. Trimming removed 5 bases from V and 5 bases from J, with 16 bases in between. The germline gives CDR1 SEHNR, CDR2 FQNEAQ (reference sequence). DNA for the CDR3: TGTGCCAGCAGCCTAATACAGGGCCCCAACGAGCAGTACTTC. Amino acid sequence: CASSLIQGPNEQYF.

Concerning this clonotype itself: Since the CDR3 does not end with the conserved phenylalanine or tryptophan, this likely comes from a read error. The limits of the CDR3 on the DNA are not certain, so only TCRdb's listed CDR3 is given. The rearrangement uses TRBV6-6 and TRBJ2-1; whether TRBD2, the table's D call, matches the DNA was not checked. The CDR3 adds up to 12 amino acids, both ends counted. The germline V gene has CDR1 MNHNY and CDR2 SVGAGI (reference sequence). CDR3 amino acids: CASSSRDLGATV.

The chain is built from TRBV7-9 and TRBJ1-2, with D tentatively TRBD1 (5 bases). V lost 5 bases and J lost 9, with 16 bases in between. There are 13 residues in the CDR3. Germline assignment: CDR1 SEHNR and CDR2 FQNEAQ (reference sequence). CDR3 coding DNA: TGTGCCAGCAGCCTGGTAGACAGTCCTAGCTACACCTTC. This gives the protein CASSLVDSPSYTF.

V and J are TRBV6-2 or TRBV6-3 and TRBJ2-7; D is possibly TRBD2 (5 bases). Trimming stripped 2 bases from V and 3 bases from J, with 11 bases between. This CDR3 spans 14 amino acids. The germline gives CDR1 MNHEY, CDR2 SVGEGT. The DNA for the CDR3 is TGTGCCAGCAGTTACCCCCCTGGGAGCTACGAGCAGTACTTC. It translates to CASSYPPGSYEQYF.

CDR3 sequence reads: CAIETSGGRQDTQYF. In nucleotides, the CDR3 is TGTGCCATTGAGACTAGCGGGGGGAGGCAAGATACGCAGTATTTT. The chain links TRBV2 to TRBJ2-3, with 13 nucleotides matching TRBD2. Per germline, CDR1 SNHLY and CDR2 FYNNEI. The CDR3 is 15 amino acids. The trim removed 10 bases at V and 5 bases at J, leaving 9 bases unmatched.

There are many counts of this clonotype. V gene TRBV4-1 combines with J gene TRBJ1-3; D remains unclear. Per germline, CDR1 MGHRA and CDR2 YSYEKL. Trimming shortened V by 0 bases and J by 0 bases, and 6 bases separated the two germline ends. CDR3 length: 15 residues. The CDR3 nucleotides read TGCGCCAGCAGCCAAGATCAGAGCTCTGGAAACACCATATATTTT. Amino acids: CASSQDQSSGNTIYF.

The V and J genes are TRBV4-1 and TRBJ2-5, with 12 bases lining up with TRBD2. The junction had 7 bases not matched to a gene; V was cut back by 0 bases and J by 2 bases. There are 18 residues in the CDR3. Germline CDR1 is MGHRA and CDR2 is YSYEKL. CDR3 nucleotides: TGCGCCAGCAGCCAAGATGCTAGCGGGGGGGAATCTCAAGAGACCCAGTACTTC. It yields the protein CASSQDASGGESQETQYF.

V is TRBV5-5 and J is TRBJ2-4, with D perhaps being TRBD1 or TRBD2 (6 bases each). This CDR3 is 20 amino acids long. V lost 0 bases and J lost 1, with 23 bases in between. Germline CDR1 reads SGHKS; CDR2 reads YYEKEE (reference sequence). CDR3 sequence: CASSLEGGPRGAAAKNIQYF. The CDR3 nucleotides are TGTGCCAGCAGCTTGGAGGGGGGTCCACGGGGCGCCGCGGCCAAAAACATTCAGTACTTC.

This clonotype showed up just a few times. The chain links TRBV7-9 to TRBJ2-7, with D perhaps assigned TRBD1 or TRBD2 (5 bases each). Germline CDR1 and CDR2: SEHNR and FQNEAQ (reference sequence). This CDR3 is 11 amino acids long. This chain's CDR3 is CEPGTSYEQYF. CDR3 sequence (DNA): TGTGAGCCAGGGACCTCCTACGAGCAGTACTTC. Full variable domain (remainder filled in from reference TRBV7-9 and TRBJ2-7): DTGVSQNPRHKITKRGQNVTFRCDPISEHNRLYWYRQTLGQGPEFLTYFQNEAQLEKSRLLSDRFSAERPKGSFSTLEIQRTEQGDSAMYLCEPGTSYEQYFGPGTRLTVT.

This clonotype was seen a few times. The chain couples TRBV7-9 to TRBJ2-1; 12 bases are shared with TRBD2. V lost 5 bases, J lost 7 bases, and 9 bases stayed unmatched. The germline V gene has CDR1 SEHNR and CDR2 FQNEAQ (reference sequence). The CDR3 length is 16 residues. The CDR3 reads CASSTLRTSGNNEQFF. The CDR3 region has the DNA TGTGCCAGCAGCACCCTTCGGACTAGCGGGAATAATGAGCAGTTCTTC.

The genes are TRBV4-1 and TRBJ2-7, with 7 nucleotides matching TRBD2. Unmatched junction bases numbered 11, after V lost 3 bases and J lost 6 bases. Germline CDR1 and CDR2: MGHRA and YSYEKL. The CDR3 runs 15 residues. This CDR3 is CASSHQAGGIVEQYF. CDR3 sequence (DNA): TGCGCCAGCAGCCACCAGGCCGGGGGGATCGTCGAGCAGTACTTC.

The gene calls are TRBV9 and TRBJ2-3; TRBD1 aligns across 10 bases. V dropped 5 bases and J dropped 3; count of bases not matched to a gene: 3. The CDR3 sequence is 14 residues long. Germline values: CDR1 SGDLS, CDR2 YYNGEE. The CDR3: CASSEDRGTDTQYF. In nucleotides, the CDR3 is TGTGCCAGCAGTGAGGACAGGGGGACAGATACGCAGTATTTT.

The genes are TRBV24-1 and TRBJ1-1, with a tentative D call TRBD1 (6 bases). Per germline, CDR1 KGHDR and CDR2 SFDVKD. This CDR3 comprises 13 residues. Trimming left V 4 bases short and J 7 bases short, with 12 bases between. The DNA of the CDR3 is TGTGCCACCAGTGACCCGGACAGACTTGAAGCTTTCTTT. Amino acids: CATSDPDRLEAFF.

This clonotype was observed a few times. The J gene is TRBJ2-5, the V gene TRBV6-1; 7 nucleotides agree with TRBD1. Germline CDR1 and CDR2: MNHNS and SASEGT. The junction had 8 bases not matched to a gene; V was cut back by 6 bases and J by 4 bases. The CDR3 totals 14 residues. The CDR3 sequence: CASSAGTARETQYF. CDR3 in DNA: TGTGCCAGCAGCGCCGGGACAGCCAGAGAGACCCAGTACTTC.

This clonotype turned up a few times. The V and J genes are TRBV5-6 and TRBJ2-3; unclear D gene. The ends were cut back, 4 bases at V and 5 bases at J, with 11 bases in the middle. The CDR3 is 13 residues long. CDR1 and CDR2 (germline): SGHDT, YYEEEE. DNA of the CDR3: TGTGCCAGCAGCCGGAAGAGTGTAGATACGCAGTATTTT. Translating it yields CASSRKSVDTQYF.

This clonotype occurred a few times. J is TRBJ2-1 and V is TRBV5-1, with 10 bases matching TRBD2. Germline CDR1 SGHRS, CDR2 YFSETQ. CDR3 length: 15 residues. After removal of 0 bases from V and 4 bases from J, the junction contained 1 base not matched to a gene. In DNA, the CDR3 is TGCGCCAGCAGCTTGGAAGCGGGGGGGTACAATGAGCAGTTCTTC. Its translation: CASSLEAGGYNEQFF.

The genes are TRBV27 and TRBJ2-3; no clear D gene. The germline CDR1 and CDR2 sequences are MNHEY and SMNVEV (reference sequence). V lost 4 bases to trimming and J lost 0 bases, with 11 bases between them. The CDR3 totals 15 residues. CDR3 in DNA: TGTGCCAGCAGTTCCCTTGTGAGTAGCACAGATACGCAGTATTTT. This codes for CASSSLVSSTDTQYF.

The chain links TRBV5-1 to TRBJ2-3; 9 nucleotides align to TRBD1. This CDR3 is built from 16 residues. V was pared by 8 bases and J by 0 bases, with 10 bases of the junction left unmatched. Per germline, CDR1 SGHRS and CDR2 YFSETQ. The CDR3 DNA reads as TGCGCCAGTTCGGGACAGGGACTGCTTAGCACAGATACGCAGTATTTT. As protein: CASSGQGLLSTDTQYF. The variable domain in full, with the rest retrieved from reference TRBV5-1 and TRBJ2-3, is KAGVTQTPRYLIKTRGQQVTLSCSPISGHRSVSWYQQTPGQGLQFLFEYFSETQRNKGNFPGRFSGRQFSNSRSEMNVSTLELGDSALYLCASSGQGLLSTDTQYFGPGTRLTVL.

The chain combines TRBV3-1 with TRBJ2-1; no clear D. The CDR3 totals 14 residues. Germline V gene data show CDR1 as LGHDT and CDR2 as YNNKEL (reference sequence). Trimming cost V 4 bases and J 6 bases, with 13 bases left between them. The CDR3 loop is CASSLGQGPNEQFF. The CDR3 DNA is TGTGCCAGCAGCCTCGGTCAAGGGCCCAATGAGCAGTTCTTC.

The chain joins TRBV6-6 to TRBJ2-2; D possibly corresponds to TRBD2 (6 bases). Trimming left V 5 bases short and J 5 bases short, with 12 bases between. There are 14 residues in the CDR3. Germline CDR1 is MNHNY and CDR2 is SVGAGI (reference sequence). The DNA of the CDR3 is TGTGCCAGCAGTGGGCGGGGAGCAACCGGGGAGCTGTTTTTT. Protein sequence: CASSGRGATGELFF.

The chain employs TRBV20-1 and TRBJ2-5, with D maybe TRBD1 (6 bases). This CDR3 contains 13 residues. Germline assignment: CDR1 DFQATT and CDR2 SNEGSKA (reference sequence). The ends were cut back, 5 bases at V and 1 base at J, with 11 bases in the middle. CDR3 amino acids: CSAGRTVQETQYF. The CDR3 nucleotides are TGCAGTGCTGGTAGGACAGTCCAAGAGACCCAGTACTTC.

This clonotype turned up a few times. The chain recombines TRBV10-3 with TRBJ2-1; 9 nucleotides line up with TRBD2. J gave up 5 bases and V 11 bases, and 7 bases lay outside the gene matches. Germline loops: CDR1 ENHRY, CDR2 SYGVKD. The CDR3 is 13 amino acids. CDR3 protein: CAFSGGPHNEQFF. The CDR3 region has the DNA TGTGCCTTTAGCGGGGGACCCCACAATGAGCAGTTCTTC.

CDR3 DNA sequence: TGCAGTGCCACCGATCCGGGGCGGAATTCACCCCTCCACTTT. Residues: CSATDPGRNSPLHF. The V and J genes are TRBV20-1 and TRBJ1-6, with D maybe TRBD1 (5 bases). The CDR3 is made up of 14 amino acids. V was trimmed by 6 bases and J by 7 bases, leaving 16 bases between them. From germline, CDR1 is DFQATT and CDR2 SNEGSKA (reference sequence).

This clonotype was seen only a few times. The V gene is TRBV7-7, the J gene TRBJ2-3, with D uncertain. Germline V gene data show CDR1 as SSHAT and CDR2 as FNYEAQ (reference sequence). V was clipped by 1 base and J by 5 bases, with 7 bases between them. The CDR3 runs 13 residues. The CDR3 loop is CASSLEAGDTQYF. In DNA, the CDR3 is TGTGCCAGCAGCTTAGAGGCAGGAGATACGCAGTATTTT. The variable domain in full, completed from reference TRBV7-7 and TRBJ2-3, reads GAGVSQSPRYKVTKRGQDVTLRCDPISSHATLYWYQQALGQGPEFLTYFNYEAQPDKSGLPSDRFSAERPEGSISTLTIQRTEQRDSAMYRCASSLEAGDTQYFGPGTRLTVL.

The rearrangement joins TRBV5-1 to TRBJ2-7; maybe TRBD1 (6 bases). The CDR3 totals 14 residues. The V end lost 3 bases, the J end lost 2 bases, and 12 bases lay between the germline ends. Germline CDR1 is SGHRS and CDR2 is YFSETQ. CDR3 region: CASSWRTETYEQYF. Written as DNA, the CDR3 is TGCGCCAGCAGCTGGAGGACAGAGACCTACGAGCAGTACTTC.

This clonotype was observed a few times. The chain has TRBV6-5 and TRBJ2-1; 11 nucleotides line up with TRBD2. Germline CDR1 is MNHEY and CDR2 is SVGAGI. This CDR3 is 15 amino acids long. J was trimmed by 7 bases and V by 6 bases; bases with no gene match: 8. The CDR3 DNA is TGTGCCAGCAGCGTAGCGGGGGGGCCATTTAATGAGCAGTTCTTC. Translation gives CASSVAGGPFNEQFF.

In DNA form, the CDR3 reads TGTGCCAGCAGCTTACAGGTTCAGCCCCAGCATTTT. Its translation: CASSLQVQPQHF. The genes are TRBV7-3 and TRBJ1-5; no clear D. The germline V and J ends were trimmed by 2 bases and 6 bases, with 5 bases remaining between them. Per the germline V gene, CDR1 is SGHTA and CDR2 is FQGTGA. The CDR3 has 12 residues.

The J gene is TRBJ2-3, the V gene TRBV5-6; D is possibly TRBD2 (6 bases). The germline V gene has CDR1 SGHDT and CDR2 YYEEEE. With 3 bases removed from V and 1 base from J, the gap between germline ends came to 12 bases. The CDR3 is 15 amino acids. The CDR3 reads CASSWEVDGTDTQYF. CDR3 nucleotide sequence: TGTGCCAGCAGCTGGGAGGTGGATGGCACAGATACGCAGTATTTT.